This is a list of T cell receptor beta chains from one sample in a study of blood T cell repertoires in COVID-19. This table comes from immunoSEQ multiplex PCR, and its TCRdb copy is limited to in-frame clones, with some not included. This table has tens of thousands of clones, around nine tenths appearing once. The sequencing sample was made of peripheral blood. These receptor sequences come from a woman over 75 with active or convalescent COVID-19. Both conserved end residues are part of each CDR3. Each record gives: V gene, J gene, CDR3 protein.

V: TRBV7-3
J: TRBJ2-1
CDR3: CASSSLSVGEQFF

V: TRBV7-2
J: TRBJ1-1
CDR3: CASSLRRGGTEAFF

V: TRBV6-5
J: TRBJ1-1
CDR3: CASSYSIWSYTEAFF

V: TRBV5-1
J: TRBJ2-5
CDR3: CASSPGLAGGQETQYF

V: TRBV29-1
J: TRBJ1-2
CDR3: CSVGQVHGYTF

V: TRBV19
J: TRBJ1-1
CDR3: CASSIPTMNTEAFF

V: TRBV10-1
J: TRBJ1-1
CDR3: CASTRTEKPFF

V: TRBV6-2/TRBV6-3
J: TRBJ2-1
CDR3: CASSYHPVLGGRAVDEQFF

V: TRBV3-1/TRBV3-2
J: TRBJ2-5
CDR3: CASSQGEDIGPIKTQYF

V: TRBV7-2
J: TRBJ2-3
CDR3: CASSFLTSGYSTDTQYF

V: TRBV5-5
J: TRBJ1-1
CDR3: CASSSQWAENTEAFF

V: TRBV18
J: TRBJ1-6
CDR3: CASSPERTGKRSPLHF

V: TRBV2
J: TRBJ1-2
CDR3: CASSEVQGYGYTF

V: TRBV6-2/TRBV6-3
J: TRBJ1-2
CDR3: CASSYEGDYGYTF

V: TRBV6-5
J: TRBJ1-1
CDR3: CASSRTENTEAFF

V: TRBV15
J: TRBJ2-2
CDR3: CATSRGGGAGELFF

V: TRBV4-3
J: TRBJ2-2
CDR3: CASSQERGTGEFSGELFF

V: TRBV3-1/TRBV3-2
J: TRBJ1-1
CDR3: CASSHQGSRAFF

V: TRBV5-1
J: TRBJ2-2
CDR3: CASSSDRMNTGELFF

V: TRBV11-2
J: TRBJ2-7
CDR3: CASSLTGQLRDYEQYF

V: TRBV6-1
J: TRBJ1-5
CDR3: CASNLGQVSNQPQHF

V: TRBV7-2
J: TRBJ2-4
CDR3: CASSLGGAQGNIQYF

V: TRBV28
J: TRBJ2-7
CDR3: CASSSGDRFFDEQYF

V: TRBV2
J: TRBJ1-4
CDR3: CASGRGQSNEKLFF

V: TRBV4-2
J: TRBJ1-1
CDR3: CASSQDPGQGSMNTEAFF

V: TRBV7-2
J: TRBJ2-7
CDR3: CASSFGGTGGREQYF

V: TRBV24-1
J: TRBJ2-2
CDR3: CATSAGGNELFF

V: TRBV28
J: TRBJ2-5
CDR3: CASSLSRGGETQYF

V: TRBV4-3
J: TRBJ2-1
CDR3: CASSRQTGVYEQFF

V: TRBV7-3
J: TRBJ2-7
CDR3: CASSFPGWGSPYEQYF

V: TRBV20-1
J: TRBJ2-5
CDR3: CSARDSQETQYF

V: TRBV24-1
J: TRBJ2-5
CDR3: CATSDSITGTQYF

V: TRBV2
J: TRBJ2-1
CDR3: CASSTSGVLDGQFF

V: TRBV25-1
J: TRBJ2-1
CDR3: CASRRGVEYNEQFF

V: TRBV29-1
J: TRBJ2-2
CDR3: CSVPRQGSTGELFF

V: TRBV6-5
J: TRBJ2-2
CDR3: CASRGLAGDTGELFF

V: TRBV11-3
J: TRBJ1-1
CDR3: CASSTTTNTEAFF

V: TRBV5-1
J: TRBJ2-5
CDR3: CASSLGAKETQYF

V: TRBV7-9
J: TRBJ1-2
CDR3: CASSFSTTGGGGYTF

V: TRBV2
J: TRBJ2-7
CDR3: CASSEAARYEQYF

V: TRBV19
J: TRBJ2-7
CDR3: CASSSLSSYEQYF